This is a list of T cell receptor beta chains from one sample in a study of T cells after yellow fever vaccination. TCRdb processed the 5' RACE reads anew with MiXCR; each CDR3 protein has one entry. This repertoire shows over 100,000 distinct CDR3 sequences, roughly 8.4% found once; its top ten account for around 25%. The specimen comprised CD8+ T cells sorted from PBMCs, sampled 45 days after the yellow fever booster vaccination. The source is a man aged 25-45 years who received the YFV17D yellow fever vaccine. The CDR3 runs from the conserved cysteine through the conserved F or W. Fields, in order: V gene, J gene, D gene, clone size, CDR3 DNA, CDR3 protein. D genes are given only for firm matches. Clone size, where shown, is once, few, many, or a class for clones that have expanded.

TRBV14,TRBJ1-1,.,many,TGTGCCAGCAGCCAAGATCTCGGCAGGTTGAACACTGAAGCTTTCTTT,CASSQDLGRLNTEAFF
TRBV28,TRBJ2-7,TRBD1,.,TGTGCCAGCAGACGCCGGGACAGGGATAACGAGCAGTACTTC,CASRRRDRDNEQYF
TRBV12-3/TRBV12-4,TRBJ2-7,.,few,TGTGCCAGCAGCCCCGAGCCACTCGGGAATTACGAGCAGTACTTC,CASSPEPLGNYEQYF
TRBV7-2,TRBJ2-1,.,many,TGTGCCAGCAGCTTGGGGTTGACCCCCTACAATGAGCAGTTCTTC,CASSLGLTPYNEQFF
TRBV20-1,TRBJ2-7,.,many,TGCAGTGCTAGGTTGGGGGGAACCTACGAGCAGTACTTC,CSARLGGTYEQYF
TRBV5-1,TRBJ2-1,TRBD2,many,TGCGCCAGCAGCTTGGAGGGTAGCGGGAGGATAAATGAGCAGTTCTTC,CASSLEGSGRINEQFF
TRBV7-2,TRBJ1-1,.,many,TGTGCCAGCAGCTTAGGATTAGGGCGGCTGAACACTGAAGCTTTCTTT,CASSLGLGRLNTEAFF
TRBV20-1,TRBJ2-1,.,many,TGCAGTGCTAGAGATCAGATGCGTACTGAGCAGTTCTTC,CSARDQMRTEQFF
TRBV7-9,TRBJ2-5,.,few,TGTGCCAGCAGCTTACCTTCGGACCTAGACCAAGAGACCCAGTACTTC,CASSLPSDLDQETQYF
TRBV5-4,TRBJ2-6,.,.,TGTGCCAGCAGCTTGGAGGGCTCTGGGGCCAACGTCCTGACTTTC,CASSLEGSGANVLTF
TRBV28,TRBJ2-3,.,.,TGTGCCAGCAGTTTGTGGGGTGAGAGCACAGATACGCAGTATTTT,CASSLWGESTDTQYF
TRBV20-1,TRBJ2-5,TRBD2,.,TGCAGTGCCGAGCCTGGGACTAGCTTCGAGACCCAGTACTTC,CSAEPGTSFETQYF
TRBV27,TRBJ1-5,TRBD1,many,TGTGCCAGCAGCCAGGGGGCGGAAGGCAATCAGCCCCAGCATTTT,CASSQGAEGNQPQHF
TRBV6-2/TRBV6-3,TRBJ2-7,TRBD2,many,TGTGCCAGCAGTTATTCGGCGGGAGACTACGAGCAGTACTTC,CASSYSAGDYEQYF
TRBV7-6,TRBJ2-2,.,many,TGTGCCAGCAGCTTAGCGGATATCACCGGGGAGCTGTTTTTT,CASSLADITGELFF
TRBV12-3/TRBV12-4,TRBJ2-1,TRBD2,many,TGTGCCAGCAGTTCCCCACTAGCGGGTACCTACAATGAGCAGTTCTTC,CASSSPLAGTYNEQFF
TRBV4-1,TRBJ1-2,TRBD1,.,TGCGCCAGCAGCCAAACCCCCACAGGGGCAGGGTATGGCTACACCTTC,CASSQTPTGAGYGYTF
TRBV19,TRBJ2-7,.,.,TGTGCCAGTAGTGCCGGCAGGGCTTACGAGCAGTACTTC,CASSAGRAYEQYF
TRBV6-4,TRBJ2-2,.,many,TGTGCCAGCAGTGAGGACAACACCGGGGAGCTGTTTTTT,CASSEDNTGELFF
TRBV5-4,TRBJ2-3,TRBD2,.,TGTGCCAGCAGCTTATTGGCGGGAGGGCCATTTAGCACAGATACGCAGTATTTT,CASSLLAGGPFSTDTQYF
TRBV7-2,TRBJ1-5,.,.,TGTGCCAGCAGCTTAGGGAAGGCCGGGTGGGGGCCCCAGCATTTT,CASSLGKAGWGPQHF
TRBV6-5,TRBJ2-1,.,many,TGTGCCAGCAGTTACGGGCTAGCCGCGGATGAGCAGTTCTTC,CASSYGLAADEQFF
TRBV7-2,TRBJ2-7,.,.,TGTGCCAGCAGCTTAGGCAGGGGCCCTCTAAACGAGCAGTACTTC,CASSLGRGPLNEQYF
TRBV29-1,TRBJ2-2,TRBD1,many,TGCAGCGTTGAGAACCTCCGGGACAGGGCGGGCGGGGAGCTGTTTTTT,CSVENLRDRAGGELFF
TRBV28,TRBJ2-7,TRBD1,few,TGTGCCAGCAGTTTATCCGGAGGCGTGGTTGGCCCGGGACAGAGAATAGGCGAGCAGTACTTC,CASSLSGGVVGPGQRIGEQYF
TRBV7-9,TRBJ2-1,TRBD2,many,TGTGCCAGCAGCTCAGGGACTAGCTTACGGGGTGAGCAATTCTTC,CASSSGTSLRGEQFF
TRBV7-3,TRBJ2-1,TRBD1,few,TGTGCCAGCAGCTTATTCGGGACAGGGGGGGATGTGCAGTTCTTC,CASSLFGTGGDVQFF
TRBV10-3,TRBJ2-2,TRBD2,.,TGTGCCATCAGTGAGTCGGGACTAGCGGGAGCCTTAACCCTCACCGGGGAGCTGTTTTTT,CAISESGLAGALTLTGELFF
TRBV7-7,TRBJ2-7,TRBD2,many,TGTGCTAGCAGCCCCGGGACTAGTTCCTACGAGCAGTACTTC,CASSPGTSSYEQYF
TRBV12-5,TRBJ2-2,.,.,TGTGCTAGTGGTTTGGCAGGGGGGGACGGGGAGCTGTTTTTT,CASGLAGGDGELFF
TRBV10-1,TRBJ2-1,.,many,TGCGCCAGCAGTGCGTCCTTAACCGATGAGCAGTTCTTC,CASSASLTDEQFF
TRBV10-3,TRBJ2-1,.,many,TGTGCCGCCCATACAACAGTAAATGAGCAGTTCTTC,CAAHTTVNEQFF
TRBV27,TRBJ2-2,TRBD2,many,TGTGCCAGCACCGGTGGGGAGGGAGCGAACACCGGGGAGCTGTTTTTT,CASTGGEGANTGELFF
TRBV5-6,TRBJ2-1,.,few,TGTGCCAGCAGCTTTCCTAGCGAATACAATGAGCAGTTCTTC,CASSFPSEYNEQFF
TRBV7-2,TRBJ2-3,TRBD2,many,TGTGCCAGCAGCCCGACTAGCGGGGTAACAGATACGCAGTATTTT,CASSPTSGVTDTQYF
TRBV29-1,TRBJ2-3,.,many,TGCAGCGTTGTTATCAGGGTGGGACCCACAGATACGCAGTATTTT,CSVVIRVGPTDTQYF
TRBV30,TRBJ2-7,.,few,TGTGCCTGGAGTGTACCGGGCCAATTCCACGAGCAGTACTTC,CAWSVPGQFHEQYF
TRBV7-2,TRBJ2-7,.,many,TGTGCCAGCAGCCCCTTCAGCGTTAGCTCCTACGAGCAGTACTTC,CASSPFSVSSYEQYF
TRBV29-1,TRBJ2-1,.,.,TGCAGCGTTGGAGGTACAGGGCTCTCCTACAATGAGCAGTTCTTC,CSVGGTGLSYNEQFF
TRBV11-2,TRBJ2-1,.,many,TGTGCCAGCAGCTCGTCCGGGGCTTTCGAGCAGTTCTTC,CASSSSGAFEQFF
TRBV18,TRBJ2-7,TRBD2,.,TGTGCCAGCTCACCATCCGGACTAGCGGGAAGCTACGAGCAGTACTTC,CASSPSGLAGSYEQYF
TRBV7-8,TRBJ2-1,.,many,TGTGCCAGCAGCTTAGATGGCGGGTTAGATGAGCAGTTCTTC,CASSLDGGLDEQFF
TRBV29-1,TRBJ2-1,TRBD2,many,TGCAGCGTTGAAGATAGTCTAGCGGGAATAGGTGAGCAGTTCTTC,CSVEDSLAGIGEQFF
TRBV19,TRBJ2-7,.,many,TGTGCCAGTTCTGGAGCTAGCGGAAGAGGGGGGTCCGAGCAGTACTTC,CASSGASGRGGSEQYF
TRBV5-1,TRBJ2-5,TRBD1,many,TGCGCCAGTGGTATCAGGGGGCAGGAGACCCAGTACTTC,CASGIRGQETQYF
TRBV27,TRBJ1-5,TRBD1,many,TGTGCCAGCAGTTTGCAGGGGGCTAATCAGCCCCAGCATTTT,CASSLQGANQPQHF
TRBV11-3,TRBJ2-5,.,few,TGTGCCAGCAGCTTGGGTCTCGGCGCGGAGACCCAGTACTTC,CASSLGLGAETQYF
TRBV5-5,TRBJ1-5,.,many,TGTGCCAGCAGCTTGGTTCCAGATAACAATCAGCCCCAGCATTTT,CASSLVPDNNQPQHF